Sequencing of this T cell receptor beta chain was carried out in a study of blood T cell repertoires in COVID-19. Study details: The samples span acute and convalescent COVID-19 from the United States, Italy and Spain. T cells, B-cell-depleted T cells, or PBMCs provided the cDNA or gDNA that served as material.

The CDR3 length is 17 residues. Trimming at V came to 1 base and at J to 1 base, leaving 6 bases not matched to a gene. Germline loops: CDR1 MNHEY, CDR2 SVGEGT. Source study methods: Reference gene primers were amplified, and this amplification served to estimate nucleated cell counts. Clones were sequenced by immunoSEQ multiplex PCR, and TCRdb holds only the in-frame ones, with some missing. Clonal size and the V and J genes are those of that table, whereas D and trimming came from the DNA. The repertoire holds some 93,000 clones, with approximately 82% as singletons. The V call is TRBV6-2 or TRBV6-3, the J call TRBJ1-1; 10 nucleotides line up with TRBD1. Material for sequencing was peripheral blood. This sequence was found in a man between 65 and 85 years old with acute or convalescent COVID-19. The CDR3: CASSYFRQGATNTEAFF. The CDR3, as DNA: TGTGCCAGCAGTTACTTCCGACAGGGGGCGACGAACACTGAAGCTTTCTTT.